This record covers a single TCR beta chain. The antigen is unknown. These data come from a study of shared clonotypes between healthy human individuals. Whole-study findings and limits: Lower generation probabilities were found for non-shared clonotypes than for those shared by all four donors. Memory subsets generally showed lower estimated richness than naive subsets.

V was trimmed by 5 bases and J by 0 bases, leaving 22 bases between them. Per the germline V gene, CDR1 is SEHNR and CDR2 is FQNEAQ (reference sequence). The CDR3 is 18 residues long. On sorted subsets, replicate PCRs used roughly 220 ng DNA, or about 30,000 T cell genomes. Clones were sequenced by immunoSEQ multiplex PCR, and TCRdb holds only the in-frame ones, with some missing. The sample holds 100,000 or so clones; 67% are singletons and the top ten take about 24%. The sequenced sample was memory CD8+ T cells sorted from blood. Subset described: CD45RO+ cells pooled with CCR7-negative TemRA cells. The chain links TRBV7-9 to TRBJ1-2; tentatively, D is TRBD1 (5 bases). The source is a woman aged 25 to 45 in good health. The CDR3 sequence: CASSPGTPATRSNYGYTF. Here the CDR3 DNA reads TGTGCCAGCAGCCCCGGGACCCCTGCAACCCGTTCTAACTATGGCTACACCTTC.